The 20 T cell receptor beta chains below come from one sample, sequenced in a study of blood T cell repertoires in COVID-19. Measured with immunoSEQ multiplex PCR; TCRdb has only the in-frame clones, and not every one. The sample contains fewer than 600,000 clones, around 89% of which appear only once. The sample comprised PBMCs or T cells enriched from blood (not recorded which). Receptors originate from a woman between 35 and 50 years old who had recovered from COVID-19.

The chain carries TRBV10-2 and TRBJ2-7; possibly TRBD1 for D (6 bases). The CDR3 spans 16 residues. Germline loops: CDR1 WSHSY, CDR2 SAAADI. The ends were cut back, 0 bases at V and 2 bases at J, with 14 bases in the middle. CDR3 sequence: CASSESLTGPTYEQYF. The DNA of the CDR3 is TGCGCCAGCAGTGAGTCCCTGACAGGACCTACCTACGAGCAGTACTTC.

The rearrangement uses TRBV6-5 and TRBJ2-7; 10 nucleotides align to TRBD2. This CDR3 contains 13 residues. J gave up 3 bases and V 9 bases, and 5 bases lay outside the gene matches. The germline V gene encodes CDR1 MNHEY and CDR2 SVGAGI. Here the CDR3 DNA reads TGTGCCAGTGGACTAGCGGATAGCTACGAGCAGTACTTC. It encodes CASGLADSYEQYF.

The chain couples TRBV27 to TRBJ2-3, with TRBD1 as a possible D gene (5 bases). Trimming removed 8 bases at V and 4 bases at J, with 13 bases between. Germline lookup yields CDR1 MNHEY and CDR2 SMNVEV (reference sequence). The length of the CDR3 is 13 residues. The DNA of the CDR3 is TGTGCCAGCTGCCAGGGTCCGGCAGATACGCAGTATTTT. Its protein is CASCQGPADTQYF.

V is TRBV3-1 (or the pseudogene TRBV3-2) and J is TRBJ1-5, with 8 bases lining up with TRBD1. This CDR3 spans 18 amino acids. The V gene end was trimmed by 1 base and the J gene end by 4 bases; junction bases not matched to a gene: 12. Germline CDR1 is LGHDT and CDR2 is YNNKEL (reference sequence). The CDR3 DNA is TGTGCCAGCAGCCAAGGCTTTTCGGGACAGGAGGGTAATCAGCCCCAGCATTTT. Translated: CASSQGFSGQEGNQPQHF.

The chain has TRBV12-5 and TRBJ1-2, with D tentatively TRBD1 (5 bases). Trimming took 3 bases from V and 6 from J, leaving 14 bases between them. Germline V gene lookup returns CDR1 LGHNT and CDR2 FRNRAP. CDR3 length equals 14 residues. The CDR3 DNA follows: TGTGCTAGTGGTTTTGGCAGGGTTCGTAATGGCTACACCTTC. Protein product: CASGFGRVRNGYTF.

The genes are TRBV4-3 and TRBJ1-1; weak D call: TRBD1 (6 bases). Trimming pared 1 base from V and 5 bases from J, leaving 14 bases between. CDR3 length: 15 amino acids. Looked up from germline, CDR1 is LGHNA and CDR2 is YSLEER. Written as DNA, the CDR3 is TGCGCCAGCAGCCAAGCCTACCCAGGGGAGACTGAAGCTTTCTTT. Its protein is CASSQAYPGETEAFF.

The J gene is TRBJ1-1, the V gene TRBV18, with 7 bases lining up with TRBD1. CDR1 KGHSH and CDR2 LQKENI come from the germline V gene. J lost 0 bases, V lost 2 bases, and 0 bases had no gene match. CDR3 length: 14 residues. This chain's CDR3 is CASSPGTVNTEAFF. CDR3 nucleotide sequence: TGTGCCAGCTCACCAGGGACAGTGAACACTGAAGCTTTCTTT.

This clone showed up just once. CDR3 loop: CASSIVGDQPQHF. In DNA, the CDR3 is TGTGCCAGTAGTATAGTCGGTGATCAGCCCCAGCATTTT. The chain combines TRBV19 with TRBJ1-5; the D is unclear. Trimming pared 1 base from V and 5 bases from J, leaving 6 bases between. Germline-derived CDR1 and CDR2 are LNHDA and SQIVND (reference sequence). This CDR3 has 13 residues.

V gene TRBV4-3 combines with J gene TRBJ1-1; 7 bases are a match to TRBD1. This CDR3 has 12 amino acids. Germline CDR1 reads LGHNA; CDR2 reads YSLEER. The trim removed 2 bases at V and 9 bases at J, leaving 3 bases unmatched. CDR3 DNA: TGCGCCAGCAGCCAACCGGGACAGAAAGCTTTCTTT. Its protein is CASSQPGQKAFF.

The chain uses TRBV29-1 and TRBJ2-1; a possible D gene is TRBD2 (6 bases). The germline V gene has CDR1 SQVTM and CDR2 ANQGSEA. Between the trimmed V and J ends, which lost 3 bases and 10 bases, there was a span of 25 bases. CDR3 size: 16 residues. CDR3 protein: CSVDVGLLRPSREQFF. The DNA of the CDR3 is TGCAGCGTTGACGTGGGACTTTTACGGCCCTCTAGGGAGCAGTTCTTC.

The chain uses TRBV5-8 and TRBJ2-2; the D gene is possibly TRBD1 (6 bases). The CDR3 totals 16 residues. Looked up from germline, CDR1 is SGHTS and CDR2 is YDEGEE. The V gene lost 0 bases and the J gene lost 0 bases, with 9 bases spanning the gap. CDR3 residues: CASSLAGQPNTGELFF. The CDR3 DNA follows: TGTGCCAGCAGCTTGGCCGGACAGCCGAACACCGGGGAGCTGTTTTTT.

The CDR3: CATSTGDTEAFF. Written as DNA, the CDR3 is TGTGCCACCAGCACAGGGGACACTGAAGCTTTCTTT. The chain joins TRBV15 to TRBJ1-1; tentatively, D is TRBD1 (6 bases). CDR1 is LNHNV and CDR2 is YYDKDF in the germline V gene (reference sequence). The V end was cut by 4 bases, the J end by 3 bases, with 6 bases between. The CDR3 runs 12 residues.

This sequence joins TRBV6-1 and TRBJ1-4; D is undetermined. The CDR3 has 14 residues. Germline V lookup: CDR1 MNHNS, CDR2 SASEGT. Between the trimmed V and J ends, which lost 2 bases and 5 bases, there was a span of 9 bases. CDR3 DNA: TGTGCCAGCAGTGAACAGGTAGAAAATGAAAAACTGTTTTTT. Protein: CASSEQVENEKLFF.

The chain has TRBV4-3 and TRBJ2-1, with D possibly matching TRBD1 (5 bases). CDR3 length: 16 residues. Trimming pared 1 base from V and 7 bases from J, leaving 17 bases between. Germline CDR1 reads LGHNA; CDR2 reads YSLEER. CDR3 loop: CASSQVLGVSGNEQFF. In DNA, the CDR3 is TGCGCCAGCAGCCAAGTCTTAGGGGTTTCTGGGAATGAGCAGTTCTTC.

The chain links TRBV5-4 to TRBJ1-6, with a possible D match to TRBD1 (6 bases). Germline values: CDR1 SGHNT, CDR2 YYREEE (reference sequence). Trimming took off 1 base at V and 7 bases at J, with 9 bases between the two ends. This CDR3 is 14 amino acids long. In DNA form, the CDR3 reads TGTGCCAGCAGCTTGCCGGGGACAAATTCACCCCTCCACTTT. Amino acid sequence: CASSLPGTNSPLHF.

The J gene is TRBJ2-7, the V gene TRBV19, with 7 bases aligning to TRBD2. Germline loops: CDR1 LNHDA, CDR2 SQIVND (reference sequence). There are 15 residues in the CDR3. The junction had 8 bases not matched to a gene; V was cut back by 4 bases and J by 2 bases. The CDR3 coding sequence is TGTGCCAGTAGTACCGGGGCTAGCGGTACCTACGAGCAGTACTTC. Translating gives CASSTGASGTYEQYF.

The J gene is TRBJ2-7, the V gene TRBV11-3; D is ambiguous. CDR1 is SGHNT and CDR2 is YENEEA in the germline V gene. The CDR3 runs to 12 residues. V lost 4 bases, J lost 3 bases, and 7 bases lay in between. As DNA, the CDR3 is TGTGCCAGCAGCTCCCAATTCTACGAGCAGTACTTC. This translates into CASSSQFYEQYF.

The count of this clone is one. The rearrangement uses TRBV19 and TRBJ1-2; 7 nucleotides agree with TRBD1. Germline assignment: CDR1 LNHDA and CDR2 SQIVND (reference sequence). The V and J ends lost 5 bases and 8 bases, in that order; junction bases with no gene match: 14. This CDR3 has 15 amino acids. Here the CDR3 reads CASSAPGQKREGYTF. The DNA for the CDR3 is TGTGCCAGTAGTGCCCCGGGACAGAAAAGGGAGGGCTACACCTTC.

This clone was recorded once. The rearrangement joins TRBV7-6 to TRBJ2-3, with D perhaps TRBD1 (5 bases). This CDR3 spans 14 amino acids. Trimming cost V 3 bases and J 4 bases, with 11 bases left between them. Germline V gene lookup returns CDR1 SGHVS and CDR2 FNYEAQ. CDR3 sequence: CASSFTGIADTQYF. In nucleotides, the CDR3 is TGTGCCAGCAGCTTTACAGGTATCGCAGATACGCAGTATTTT.

The chain couples TRBV15 to TRBJ2-1, with 12 bases matching TRBD2. V lost 5 bases to trimming and J lost 9 bases; unmatched junction nucleotides: 11. CDR3 length equals 16 residues. Germline values: CDR1 LNHNV, CDR2 YYDKDF (reference sequence). This chain's CDR3 is CATSPRLAGALSEQFF. The CDR3 nucleotides are TGTGCCACCAGCCCTCGACTAGCGGGAGCCCTCAGTGAGCAGTTCTTC. Looking up the rest from reference TRBV15 and TRBJ2-1 gives the full variable domain: DAMVIQNPRYQVTQFGKPVTLSCSQTLNHNVMYWYQQKSSQAPKLLFHYYDKDFNNEADTPDNFQSRRPNTSFCFLDIRSPGLGDTAMYLCATSPRLAGALSEQFFGPGTRLTVL.